This T cell receptor beta chain was profiled in a study of Ad26.COV2.S vaccination and SARS-CoV-2 variants. Across the study: Ad26.COV2.S, an intramuscular injection, was given once or twice 56 days apart. Study results and caveats: People who got the vaccine had more spike-specific TCR breadth than people who got placebo. Using TCR breadth and depth analyses may have led to underestimated total T cell responses. Breadth of non-spike TCRs did not differ between vaccinees and placebo recipients.

Treatment: some 19 received Ad26.COV2.S at low or high dose, single or two shots; a few received placebo; per-sample allocation not given. Day 63 following the first vaccine or placebo injection was when the samples were taken. To note about this clone: Its target is unknown.

In germline, CDR1 is SGHRS, CDR2 YFSETQ. The CDR3 covers 14 residues. V gave up 4 bases and J gave up 12 bases, with 20 bases separating them. The assay was immunoSEQ multiplex PCR, and TCRdb's table has in-frame clones only and misses some. The sample has some 320,000 clones, approximately 86% seen once. This TCR was recovered from a person between 18 and 59 years old who received the Ad26.COV2.S COVID-19 vaccine or a placebo. V is TRBV5-1 and J is TRBJ2-1; unclear D gene. The sample was peripheral blood, taken in a trial of Ad26.COV2.S vaccine versus placebo. CDR3 nucleotide sequence: TGCGCCAGCAGCCAGTCATCGCCGCGCGATGGGCAGTTCTTC. This translates into CASSQSSPRDGQFF.